The present TCR beta chain was sequenced within a study of blood T cell repertoires in COVID-19. Across the whole study: Samples taken during acute and convalescent COVID-19 were collected in the United States, Italy and Spain.

Unmatched junction bases numbered 7, after V lost 3 bases and J lost 2 bases. CDR1 is MDHEN, CDR2 SYDVKM, per germline. The CDR3 extends over 16 amino acids. The repertoire was sequenced with immunoSEQ multiplex PCR; TCRdb's copy has only in-frame clones and lacks some. The sample consists of about 74,000 clones, around 78% of them appearing once. Specimen: peripheral blood. The chain couples TRBV28 to TRBJ2-5, with 9 bases matching TRBD2. This receptor was obtained from a human donor in a cohort sampled during active COVID-19. The CDR3, as DNA: TGTGCCAGCAGTTTCATAGGCCTAGCGGGACAAGAGACCCAGTACTTC. This gives the protein CASSFIGLAGQETQYF. Full variable domain (outside the CDR3, taken from reference TRBV28 and TRBJ2-5): DVKVTQSSRYLVKRTGEKVFLECVQDMDHENMFWYRQDPGLGLRLIYFSYDVKMKEKGDIPEGYSVSREKKERFSLILESASTNQTSMYLCASSFIGLAGQETQYFGPGTRLLVL.